This TCR beta chain was profiled in a study of blood T cell repertoires in COVID-19. Overall study: T cells, B-cell-depleted T cells, or PBMCs supplied cDNA or gDNA.

It was during active infection that Seattle patients were enrolled and then longitudinally followed. In the source study's methods: Reference gene primer amplification yielded estimated nucleated cell counts. Some clones are missing from TCRdb's copy, which holds only in-frame ones; the method was immunoSEQ multiplex PCR. D and trimming come from the DNA, and the V and J calls and clone size come from that table. The sample yields around 270,000 clones, around 87% seen once. This CDR3 comprises 15 residues. V was cut by 3 bases and J by 0 bases, with 9 bases left in between. CDR1 and CDR2 from the germline V gene are MDHEN and SYDVKM.

Input material: peripheral blood. The clonotype comes from a woman aged 60-70 years with COVID-19, enrolled during active disease. This chain joins TRBV28 and TRBJ2-1; D uncertain. The DNA of the CDR3 is TGTGCCAGCAGTTTCCCCCTAAGCTCCTACAATGAGCAGTTCTTC. Translated: CASSFPLSSYNEQFF.